This T cell receptor beta chain was retrieved from a study of T cells after yellow fever vaccination (dated by TCRdb to about 2019). At the level of the whole study: Libraries from fractions with low cell numbers were prepared with the SMART-Seq v4 Ultra Low Input RNA kit. Bulk TCR alpha and beta repertoires were sequenced longitudinally to track T-cell clones before and after primary and booster YFV17D yellow fever vaccination. The cohort comprised two healthy male donors, one aged 18 to 30 and one aged 30 to 40 years. Blood was drawn at multiple timepoints before and after primary and secondary immunization, with bulk PBMC replicates and cell subsets isolated. Beyond this particular receptor, the publication reports: Because only two donors were included in the study, the extent to which the findings can be generalized is limited. Most clones expanded after primary vaccination were re-detected after the booster (around 96% of CD4 and approximately 85% of CD8), suggesting broad memory maintenance. Computational filtering was needed because FACS-sorted repertoires could contain abundant contaminating clonotypes from the bulk population. The secondary T-cell response was found to be weaker but faster than the primary response, with a peak reached on day 5 rather than on day 15. A small fraction of clonotypes appeared in both the CD4 and CD8 compartments, likely as a result of convergent recombination.

TCR cDNA was synthesized by 5'RACE template switching, through which a universal primer site and unique molecular identifiers were introduced. Priming of cDNA synthesis was performed from both the TCR alpha and TCR beta constant segments. Libraries were amplified in two PCR steps, with sample barcodes and sequencing adapters added in the second step. Libraries were sequenced on Illumina HiSeq 2500 (2x100 bp) or NovaSeq (2x150 bp). As for how the authors treated the data: MIGEC handled demultiplexing of reads and collapsing into UMI consensus sequences, while MiXCR performed V(D)J alignment. Vaccine-responding clonotypes were defined with edgeR using replicate PBMC samples, requiring FDR below 0.01 and a log2 fold change above 5 up to day 15. Each bulk clonotype was labeled CD4 or CD8 based on which sequenced repertoire, CD4 or CD8, contained the clonotype at higher abundance. Through fastp at Q25 and MiXCR, TCRdb rebuilt clones from the public reads, retaining in-frame beta chains. Here each entry gathers all rows of one CDR3 protein and keeps the most common genes and DNA. None of the V and J calls come from the authors' own analysis; TCRdb made them. In this sample the table shows about 69,000 distinct CDR3 sequences, about 6% of which occur a single time. Less than 2.5% of the sample rests with the top ten.

This clonotype has at least ten counts. Its antigen has not been determined. The sample holds no much larger clone one base away, and base qualities are not on file. V loses 4 bases, J loses 2 bases, and the germline ends lie 12 bases apart. From the germline V gene, CDR1 is LGHNA and CDR2 is YSLEER. Measured from the cysteine to the phenylalanine, the CDR3 is 14 residues long. The CDR3 DNA has 42 bases and is translated from base 1. The treatment or condition label corresponds to: live attenuated yellow fever vaccine strain. PBMCs were isolated from peripheral blood using a standard Ficoll-Paque protocol. Dynabeads CD4 and CD8 positive selection kits were used to isolate CD4 and CD8 T-cell fractions. RNA was extracted with TriZol from bulk PBMCs, CD4 and CD8 fractions, and dextramer-positive and dextramer-negative fractions.

The sequence derives from a man younger than 35 who received the YFV17D yellow fever vaccine. Sequenced material: CD4+ T cells sorted from PBMCs, taken roughly 15 days after the first yellow fever vaccination. This receptor chain uses TRBV4-3 and TRBJ2-7; the D gene is possibly TRBD2, with 7 bases matching. The CDR3 corresponds to CASSREGGTYEQYF. The bases are TGCGCCAGCAGCCGGGAGGGGGGAACCTACGAGCAGTACTTC.